The rows below give T cell receptor beta chains drawn from one sample of a study of blood T cell repertoires in COVID-19. Here immunoSEQ multiplex PCR was the method, and the copy in TCRdb shows in-frame clones only, minus some. The table lists 110,000 or so clones, approximately 85% of them singletons. Sequenced sample: peripheral blood. Receptor source: a woman in her sixties with COVID-19, enrolled during active disease. Both conserved end residues are part of each CDR3. Each record gives: D gene, V gene, J gene, CDR3 length, clone size, CDR3 DNA, CDR3 protein. D genes are given only for firm matches. For some rows the clone size is stated as once, few or many, or as a class when expanded; others skip it.

d_gene: TRBD1; v_gene: TRBV5-4; j_gene: TRBJ2-2; len: 14; abundance: NA; CDR3nt: TGTGCCAGCAGCTCGACAGGGGACACCGGGGAGCTGTTTTTT; CDR3aa: CASSSTGDTGELFF
d_gene: NA; v_gene: TRBV6-4; j_gene: TRBJ1-2; len: 13; abundance: NA; CDR3nt: TGTGCCAGCAGGGAGACGAGCTCCTATGGCTACACCTTC; CDR3aa: CASRETSSYGYTF
d_gene: TRBD2; v_gene: TRBV2; j_gene: TRBJ2-1; len: 15; abundance: NA; CDR3nt: TGTGCCAGCAGTGAGACTAGCGGGGAGTACAATGAGCAGTTCTTC; CDR3aa: CASSETSGEYNEQFF
d_gene: TRBD1; v_gene: TRBV5-1; j_gene: TRBJ2-3; len: 15; abundance: NA; CDR3nt: TGCGCCAGCGCCCGGGACAGGGGGCCCGAAGATACGCAGTATTTT; CDR3aa: CASARDRGPEDTQYF
d_gene: NA; v_gene: TRBV2; j_gene: TRBJ1-6; len: 12; abundance: NA; CDR3nt: TGTGCCAGCAGTGAATCGGATTCACCCCTCCACTTT; CDR3aa: CASSESDSPLHF
d_gene: NA; v_gene: TRBV15; j_gene: TRBJ1-1; len: 11; abundance: NA; CDR3nt: TGTGCCACCAGCAACGGCGGTGAAGCTTTCTTT; CDR3aa: CATSNGGEAFF
d_gene: TRBD1; v_gene: TRBV7-2; j_gene: TRBJ1-1; len: 18; abundance: few; CDR3nt: TGTGCCAGCAGCTTAGCGGGGACAGGGGGCTTAAAAGACACTGAAGCTTTCTTT; CDR3aa: CASSLAGTGGLKDTEAFF
d_gene: TRBD1; v_gene: TRBV25-1; j_gene: TRBJ1-3; len: 18; abundance: NA; CDR3nt: TGTGCCAGCAGTGAATTGGGACAGGGAACAGGCTCTGGAAGCACCATATATTTT; CDR3aa: CASSELGQGTGSGSTIYF
d_gene: NA; v_gene: TRBV11-3; j_gene: TRBJ2-1; len: 17; abundance: NA; CDR3nt: TGTGCCAGCAGCTTAAGACGGGGGAGGTCCTCCTACAATGAGCAGTTCTTC; CDR3aa: CASSLRRGRSSYNEQFF
d_gene: TRBD1; v_gene: TRBV27; j_gene: TRBJ1-2; len: 13; abundance: NA; CDR3nt: TGTGCCAGCAGTTTGACAGGGGTTGGGGGCTACACCTTC; CDR3aa: CASSLTGVGGYTF
d_gene: NA; v_gene: TRBV10-2; j_gene: TRBJ1-2; len: 17; abundance: NA; CDR3nt: TGCGCCAGCAGTGAACTGGACAGATCTCATAGGGACTATGGCTACACCTTC; CDR3aa: CASSELDRSHRDYGYTF
d_gene: NA; v_gene: TRBV5-1; j_gene: TRBJ1-3; len: 15; abundance: NA; CDR3nt: TGCGCCAGCAGAGACCGGACAGACTCTGGAAACACCATATATTTT; CDR3aa: CASRDRTDSGNTIYF
d_gene: NA; v_gene: TRBV30; j_gene: TRBJ1-2; len: 14; abundance: many; CDR3nt: TGTGCCTGGAGTGTACCAGGGGCCATCTATGGCTACACCTTC; CDR3aa: CAWSVPGAIYGYTF
d_gene: NA; v_gene: TRBV7-2; j_gene: TRBJ1-2; len: 15; abundance: NA; CDR3nt: TGTGCCAGCAGCTTATATGGGTCCAGTAGCCATGGCTACACCTTC; CDR3aa: CASSLYGSSSHGYTF
d_gene: TRBD1; v_gene: TRBV19; j_gene: TRBJ1-2; len: 13; abundance: NA; CDR3nt: TGTGCCAGTAGTGTACAGGGGGCACGGGGCTACACCTTC; CDR3aa: CASSVQGARGYTF
d_gene: NA; v_gene: TRBV5-1; j_gene: TRBJ1-2; len: 16; abundance: NA; CDR3nt: TGCGCCAGCAGCTGGGCCGTATCGGATGTTTCGTATGGCTACACCTTC; CDR3aa: CASSWAVSDVSYGYTF
d_gene: TRBD1; v_gene: TRBV9; j_gene: TRBJ1-1; len: 16; abundance: once; CDR3nt: TGTGCCAGCAGCGACCACCGGGACAGGGCGGACACTGAAGCTTTCTTT; CDR3aa: CASSDHRDRADTEAFF
d_gene: TRBD1; v_gene: TRBV3-1/TRBV3-2; j_gene: TRBJ2-5; len: 17; abundance: once; CDR3nt: TGTGCCAGCAGCCAAGGGGGTCAGGGGGAGTACCAAGAGACCCAGTACTTC; CDR3aa: CASSQGGQGEYQETQYF
d_gene: NA; v_gene: TRBV5-4; j_gene: TRBJ2-1; len: 15; abundance: NA; CDR3nt: TGTGCCAGCAGCTTGGACAGGGACTCCTACAATGAGCAGTTCTTC; CDR3aa: CASSLDRDSYNEQFF
d_gene: TRBD2; v_gene: TRBV6-5; j_gene: TRBJ2-7; len: 15; abundance: NA; CDR3nt: TGTGCCAGCAGTTACTCGCTGCGGGGGGCTGGCGAGCAGTACTTC; CDR3aa: CASSYSLRGAGEQYF
d_gene: TRBD1; v_gene: TRBV5-1; j_gene: TRBJ1-2; len: 13; abundance: NA; CDR3nt: TGCGCCAGCAGCTTGTGGACAGGGGAGAGCTACACCTTC; CDR3aa: CASSLWTGESYTF
d_gene: NA; v_gene: TRBV4-1; j_gene: TRBJ1-5; len: 13; abundance: NA; CDR3nt: TGCGCCAGCAGCCAAAATATTGATCAGCCCCAGCATTTT; CDR3aa: CASSQNIDQPQHF
d_gene: TRBD2; v_gene: TRBV7-7; j_gene: TRBJ2-3; len: 16; abundance: NA; CDR3nt: TGTGCTAGCAGCTCCACATTACTAGCGTTCACAGATACGCAGTATTTT; CDR3aa: CASSSTLLAFTDTQYF
d_gene: TRBD2; v_gene: TRBV2; j_gene: TRBJ2-3; len: 19; abundance: once; CDR3nt: TGTGCCAGCAGCGCCGGGACTAGCGGGGCGGGGGGCGTCACAGATACGCAGTATTTT; CDR3aa: CASSAGTSGAGGVTDTQYF
d_gene: TRBD1; v_gene: TRBV11-1; j_gene: TRBJ1-1; len: 15; abundance: NA; CDR3nt: TGTGCCAGCAGCACAAACAGGGGATTGAACACTGAAGCTTTCTTT; CDR3aa: CASSTNRGLNTEAFF
d_gene: TRBD2; v_gene: TRBV18; j_gene: TRBJ2-5; len: 14; abundance: NA; CDR3nt: TGTGCCAGCTCACAATATAGCGGGGAAGAGACCCAGTACTTC; CDR3aa: CASSQYSGEETQYF
d_gene: TRBD1; v_gene: TRBV27; j_gene: TRBJ1-1; len: 15; abundance: NA; CDR3nt: TGTGCCAGCAGTAGTCCAGGGGGTGTGAACACTGAAGCTTTCTTT; CDR3aa: CASSSPGGVNTEAFF
d_gene: NA; v_gene: TRBV29-1; j_gene: TRBJ1-2; len: 13; abundance: NA; CDR3nt: TGCAGCGTTGAAGCGCAGGGGCCCTATGGCTACACCTTC; CDR3aa: CSVEAQGPYGYTF
d_gene: TRBD2; v_gene: TRBV5-1; j_gene: TRBJ2-1; len: 18; abundance: NA; CDR3nt: TGCGCCAGCAGCTCAGATCCTAGCGGGGGCCTCTCCTACAATGAGCAGTTCTTC; CDR3aa: CASSSDPSGGLSYNEQFF
d_gene: NA; v_gene: TRBV29-1; j_gene: TRBJ2-7; len: 15; abundance: NA; CDR3nt: TGCAGCGGCAAGACAGGGACTGACAGCTCCTACGAGCAGTACTTC; CDR3aa: CSGKTGTDSSYEQYF
d_gene: NA; v_gene: TRBV30; j_gene: TRBJ1-4; len: 13; abundance: NA; CDR3nt: TGTGCCTGGAGTTTCGGGGGGAATGAAAAACTGTTTTTT; CDR3aa: CAWSFGGNEKLFF
d_gene: NA; v_gene: TRBV2; j_gene: TRBJ1-5; len: 16; abundance: NA; CDR3nt: TGTGCCAGCAGTGAAGCAGCGGGAAGGGGCAATCAGCCCCAGCATTTT; CDR3aa: CASSEAAGRGNQPQHF